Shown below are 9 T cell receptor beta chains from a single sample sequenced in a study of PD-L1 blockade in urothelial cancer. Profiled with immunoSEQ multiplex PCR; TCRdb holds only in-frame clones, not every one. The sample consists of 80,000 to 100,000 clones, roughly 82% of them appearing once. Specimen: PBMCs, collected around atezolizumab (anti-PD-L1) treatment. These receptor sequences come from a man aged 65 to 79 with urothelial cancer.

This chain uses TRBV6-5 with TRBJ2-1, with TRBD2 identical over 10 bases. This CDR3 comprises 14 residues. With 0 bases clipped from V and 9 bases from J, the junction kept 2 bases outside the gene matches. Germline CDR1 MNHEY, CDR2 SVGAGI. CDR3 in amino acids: CASSYSLAGVEQFF. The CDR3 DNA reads TGTGCCAGCAGTTACTCCCTAGCGGGAGTTGAGCAGTTCTTC.

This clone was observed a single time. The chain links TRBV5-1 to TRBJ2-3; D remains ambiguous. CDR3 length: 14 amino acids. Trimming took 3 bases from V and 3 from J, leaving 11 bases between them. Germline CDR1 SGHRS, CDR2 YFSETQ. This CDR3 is CASSSSATTDTQYF. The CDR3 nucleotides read TGCGCCAGCAGCTCCTCGGCGACAACAGATACGCAGTATTTT.

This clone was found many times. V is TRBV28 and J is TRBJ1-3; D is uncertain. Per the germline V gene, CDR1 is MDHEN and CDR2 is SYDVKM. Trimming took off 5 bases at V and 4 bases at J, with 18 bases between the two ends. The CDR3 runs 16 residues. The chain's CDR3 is CASSLPVVPFGNTIYF. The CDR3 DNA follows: TGTGCCAGCAGTCTCCCCGTTGTCCCTTTCGGAAACACCATATATTTT.

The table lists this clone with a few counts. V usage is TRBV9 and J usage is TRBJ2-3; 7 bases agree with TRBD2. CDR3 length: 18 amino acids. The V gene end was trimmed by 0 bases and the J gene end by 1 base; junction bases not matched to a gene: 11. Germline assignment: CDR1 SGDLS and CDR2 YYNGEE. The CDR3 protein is CASSVAPGGTARTDTQYF. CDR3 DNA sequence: TGTGCCAGCAGCGTAGCTCCCGGGGGGACCGCCCGCACAGATACGCAGTATTTT.

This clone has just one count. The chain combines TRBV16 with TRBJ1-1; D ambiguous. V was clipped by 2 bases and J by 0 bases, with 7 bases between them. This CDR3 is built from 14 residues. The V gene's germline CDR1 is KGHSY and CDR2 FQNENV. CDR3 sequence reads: CASSQRQMNTEAFF. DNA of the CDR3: TGTGCCAGCAGCCAAAGACAAATGAACACTGAAGCTTTCTTT. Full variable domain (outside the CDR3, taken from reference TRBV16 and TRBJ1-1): GEEVAQTPKHLVRGEGQKAKLYCAPIKGHSYVFWYQQVLKNEFKFLISFQNENVFDETGMPKERFSAKCLPNSPCSLEIQATKLEDSAVYFCASSQRQMNTEAFFGQGTRLTVV.

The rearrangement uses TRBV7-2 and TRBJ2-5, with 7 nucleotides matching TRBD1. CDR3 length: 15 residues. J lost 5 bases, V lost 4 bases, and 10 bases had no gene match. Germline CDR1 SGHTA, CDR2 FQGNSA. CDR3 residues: CASSYLGTALETQYF. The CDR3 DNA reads TGTGCCAGCAGCTACCTGGGGACAGCGTTGGAGACCCAGTACTTC.

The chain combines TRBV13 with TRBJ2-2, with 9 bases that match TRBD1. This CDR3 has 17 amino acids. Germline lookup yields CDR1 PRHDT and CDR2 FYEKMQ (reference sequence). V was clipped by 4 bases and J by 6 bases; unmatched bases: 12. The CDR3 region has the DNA TGTGCCAGCAGCTCGGAGGGGGGACAGGGAATCGCCGGGGAGCTGTTTTTT. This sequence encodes CASSSEGGQGIAGELFF.

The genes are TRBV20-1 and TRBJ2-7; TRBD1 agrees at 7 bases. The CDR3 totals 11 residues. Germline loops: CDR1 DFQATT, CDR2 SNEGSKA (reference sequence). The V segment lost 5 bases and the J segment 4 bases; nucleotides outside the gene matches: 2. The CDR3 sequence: CSAQQGYEQYF. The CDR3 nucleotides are TGCAGTGCTCAACAGGGGTACGAGCAGTACTTC.

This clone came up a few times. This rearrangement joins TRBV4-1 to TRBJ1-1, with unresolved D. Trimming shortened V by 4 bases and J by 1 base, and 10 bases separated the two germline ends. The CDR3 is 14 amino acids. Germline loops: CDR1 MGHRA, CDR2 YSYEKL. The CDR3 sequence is CASSLLTPNTEAFF. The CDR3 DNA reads TGCGCCAGCAGCCTCTTGACACCGAACACTGAAGCTTTCTTT.